This T cell receptor beta chain was profiled in a study of blood T cells in healthy people across ages (dated by TCRdb to 2013 to 2016). About the full investigation: Template switching captured roughly one uniquely barcoded TCR beta cDNA molecule per two T cells in model experiments. The donors were divided into four age groups: young (average approximately 16 years), middle-aged (about 39), aged (about 60) and long-lived (82). To avoid experimental bias, donors of different ages were randomly spread across the sequencing lanes. Using deep sequencing normalized with unique cDNA molecular identifiers, the study measured how TCR beta repertoire diversity changes with age. The study analyzed two additional independent replicas of 1 million unique cDNA reads from the same blood draw for two donors, one aged 18 to 30 and one aged 80 or older.

The full study reports these points: Bulk unsorted PBMC profiling prevented conclusive comparison of naive and antigen-experienced compartments. Estimates of total diversity based on one million sequenced T cells were regarded as lower bounds and as underestimates. The CMV infection status of donors was not known, potentially confounding age-related changes in expanded clonotypes. Observed TCR beta diversity per million T cells fell roughly linearly with age, and a significant reduction was already apparent by age around 39. The long-lived group showed more naive CD4+ T cells, fewer expanded clones and increased TCR diversity than the aged group, suggesting age selection. There was a strong correlation between observed TCR beta diversity and the percentage of naive T cells measured by flow cytometry.

Here V drops 4 bases and J drops 7 bases, and the junction holds 17 bases not matched to any gene. The germline V gene sets CDR1 to SGDLS and CDR2 to YYNGEE. The CDR3 has 17 amino acids, counting the end cysteine and phenylalanine. CDR3 DNA only is kept here, 51 bases in frame from base 1. Libraries were prepared through 5' RACE. The sequencer was an Illumina HiSeq 2500. A second PCR of about 6 to 12 cycles was performed with a sample-barcoded 5' primer and a J-beta primer mix. A template-switch 5' adaptor carrying 12 random nucleotides introduced a unique molecular identifier onto each TCR beta cDNA molecule. Each sample yielded at least 2.5 million CDR3-containing paired-end reads. All of the RNA was converted into first-strand cDNA using the Mint cDNA synthesis kit, with a TRBC-specific oligonucleotide serving as the primer. After uracil-DNA glycosylase treatment, a first 18-cycle PCR used universal primers M1SS and BC2_uni_R on all cDNA. In the original analysis: Normalization of each sample was performed by random selection of 1 million high-quality reads, each carrying a distinct molecular identifier. Reads with shared molecular identifiers were discarded instead of being binned into consensus sequences. MiTCR, with a Q25 quality threshold and the strictest error-elimination algorithm, was used for CDR3 identification, clonotype clustering and error correction. A nonparametric unseen species model with Euler transformation was used to estimate a lower bound on total TCR beta diversity. In TCRdb, the public reads were trimmed at Q25 with fastp and aligned with MiXCR, with productive beta chains retained. Duplicate CDR3 protein sequences are folded into a single record with the most common DNA and genes. TCRdb, rather than the study authors, made the V and J calls. The table for this sample lists 790,000 or so distinct CDR3 sequences; roughly 50% of them were counted only once. 25% to 30% of the sample goes to the ten largest clones.

Systemically healthy Caucasian individuals from Russia, approximately 39 in total and aged about 6 to 90 years, were included as donors. Each donor gave approximately 9.4 milliliters of peripheral blood, drawn into EDTA-treated Vacutainer tubes. Ficoll-Paque density-gradient centrifugation was used to isolate PBMCs, with at least 6 million per sample. Total RNA was extracted from PBMCs with Trizol reagent, with at least 5.5 micrograms obtained per sample. For every donor, flow cytometry on a PBMC aliquot measured the percentage of naive CD45RAhigh/CD27high T cells. In regard to this clonotype: Its antigen is still unknown. Per-nucleotide qualities are absent, and no much larger clonotype sits a single base away.

Specimen: blood. This receptor was taken from a man aged 35 to 55 in good health. Recombination linked TRBV9 to TRBJ2-3, with 8 bases matching TRBD1. The base sequence is TGTGCCAGCAGCCCATTCGGGCGGGACAGGACCTACCATACGCAGTATTTT. Its amino acids are CASSPFGRDRTYHTQYF.